These 2 T cell receptor beta chains were all obtained from the same sample, sequenced in a study of human T cells and chemical hapten exposure. Each CDR3 protein is one row after TCRdb ran MiXCR on the RACE reads. This table has over 75,000 distinct CDR3 sequences, around 7% appearing once. Time point here: patch test 1, 2 weeks after DPC sensitization. The treatment is: therapeutic diphenylcyclopropenone sensitization with weekly scalp DPC. The source material was whole blood, sampled in connection with sensitization to the hapten diphenylcyclopropenone (DPC). These receptors originate from a woman under 40 with alopecia areata. Some clones in this sample may be carry-over from other donors' samples.

This clonotype was observed a few times. V usage is TRBV24-1 and J usage is TRBJ1-1; 8 nucleotides line up with TRBD1. This CDR3 has 18 residues. V was clipped by 1 base and J by 6 bases; unmatched bases: 15. Looked up from germline, CDR1 is KGHDR and CDR2 is SFDVKD. CDR3 amino acids: CATSDLKRTGRRPAEAFF. The CDR3 DNA follows: TGTGCCACCAGTGATTTAAAACGGACAGGGAGGAGACCGGCTGAAGCTTTCTTT.

This CDR3 reads CASSEPGQEILYGYTF. The CDR3 DNA is TGTGCCAGCAGTGAGCCGGGACAGGAAATTCTCTATGGCTACACCTTC. J is TRBJ1-2 and V is TRBV6-1; 8 bases agree with TRBD1. There are 16 residues in the CDR3. In germline, CDR1 is MNHNS, CDR2 SASEGT. Germline trimming cut 3 bases from V and 4 bases from J; bases unmatched to any gene: 10.